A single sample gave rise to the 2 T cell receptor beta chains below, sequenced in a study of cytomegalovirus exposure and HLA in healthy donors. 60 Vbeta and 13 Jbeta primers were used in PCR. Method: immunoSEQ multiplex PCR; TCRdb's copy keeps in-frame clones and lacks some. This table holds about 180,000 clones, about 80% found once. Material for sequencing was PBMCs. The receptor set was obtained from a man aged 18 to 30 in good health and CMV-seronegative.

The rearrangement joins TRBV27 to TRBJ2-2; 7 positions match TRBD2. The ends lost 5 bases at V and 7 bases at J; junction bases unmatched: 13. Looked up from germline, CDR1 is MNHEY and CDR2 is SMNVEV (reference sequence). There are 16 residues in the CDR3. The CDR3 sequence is CASSPSAGDFSGELFF. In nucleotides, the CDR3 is TGTGCCAGCAGTCCAAGCGCGGGAGATTTTAGCGGGGAGCTGTTTTTT.

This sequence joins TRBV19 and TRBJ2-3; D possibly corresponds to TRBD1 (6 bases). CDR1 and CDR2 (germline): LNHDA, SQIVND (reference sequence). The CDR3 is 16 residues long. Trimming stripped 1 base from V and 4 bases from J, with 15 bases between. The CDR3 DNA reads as TGTGCCAGTAGTATAGCGCTCGCAGGGGCAGCAGATACGCAGTATTTT. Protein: CASSIALAGAADTQYF.